One sample yielded the 21 T cell receptor beta chains listed below, sequenced in a study of blood T cells in healthy people across ages. Alongside a J-beta primer mix, a sample-barcoded 5' primer served in a second PCR lasting about 7 to 11 cycles. TCRdb re-derived calls from the 5' RACE reads in MiXCR, one entry per CDR3 protein. The sample has 1.6 million or so distinct CDR3 sequences; almost 35% are singletons. Sequenced: blood. Receptors were obtained from a woman between 25 and 40 years old in good health.

CDR3 nucleotides: TGTGCCTGGAGTGGGGGGCACTTGAAGTCCGGGGAGCTGTTTTTT. This codes for CAWSGGHLKSGELFF. V and J are TRBV30 and TRBJ2-2; D may be TRBD1 (6 bases). The CDR3 runs 15 residues. The V and J ends lost 1 base and 6 bases respectively, with 15 bases between them. CDR1 is GTSNPN and CDR2 is SVGIG in the germline V gene (reference sequence).

This clonotype came up once. The CDR3 reads CASSSHGPISGANVLTF. Written as DNA, the CDR3 is TGTGCCAGCAGTAGCCATGGACCCATCTCTGGGGCCAACGTCCTGACTTTC. The chain employs TRBV28 and TRBJ2-6; D is unclear. Germline CDR1 is MDHEN and CDR2 is SYDVKM. The CDR3 runs 17 residues. The V gene lost 5 bases and the J gene lost 0 bases, with 14 bases spanning the gap.

The gene calls are TRBV6-5 and TRBJ2-1, with TRBD1 as a possible D gene (6 bases). Germline-derived CDR1 and CDR2 are MNHEY and SVGAGI. This CDR3 region has 16 residues. V lost 0 bases and J lost 0, with 9 bases in between. The CDR3 reads CASSYSRDTSYNEQFF. DNA of the CDR3: TGTGCCAGCAGTTACTCACGGGACACCTCCTACAATGAGCAGTTCTTC.

This clonotype has just a few counts. In nucleotides, the CDR3 is TGTGCCAGCTCACCTAACCGGGACAGGGGCACAGATACGCAGTATTTT. Its protein is CASSPNRDRGTDTQYF. V and J are TRBV18 and TRBJ2-3; 9 nucleotides match TRBD1. The V gene end was trimmed by 3 bases and the J gene end by 1 base; junction bases not matched to a gene: 5. The CDR3 is made up of 16 amino acids. Germline-derived CDR1 and CDR2 are KGHSH and LQKENI.

This clonotype was detected a few times. With a much larger clone just one base away, this may be a read error. The chain has TRBV11-2 and TRBJ2-7; 9 bases fit TRBD2. Germline V gene sequence: CDR1 SGHAT, CDR2 FQNNGV. There are 15 residues in the CDR3. V was clipped by 5 bases and J by 6 bases; unmatched bases: 11. The CDR3 sequence: CASSRDLAGCSEQYF. CDR3 DNA sequence: TGTGCCAGCAGCCGCGATCTAGCGGGGTGCTCCGAGCAGTACTTC.

The CDR3 DNA reads as TGTGCCAGCAGCCCCCCGGGTTACCTTCAGTACTTC. As protein: CASSPPGYLQYF. The rearrangement uses TRBV7-9 and TRBJ2-4; D not resolved. This CDR3 has 12 amino acids. Germline V gives CDR1 SEHNR, CDR2 FQNEAQ (reference sequence). Trimming stripped 5 bases from V and 11 bases from J, with 13 bases between.

In its sample, this clonotype was seen a few times. The chain combines TRBV10-3 with TRBJ2-7; D might be TRBD2 (5 bases). Trimming stripped 0 bases from V and 0 bases from J, with 9 bases between. Germline CDR1 and CDR2: ENHRY and SYGVKD. The CDR3 has 15 residues. CDR3 region: CAISESSVSSYEQYF. The CDR3 DNA reads TGTGCCATCAGTGAGTCTAGCGTAAGCTCCTACGAGCAGTACTTC.

A few counts support this clonotype. J is TRBJ2-5 and V is TRBV5-1, with D hard to call. Germline-derived CDR1 and CDR2 are SGHRS and YFSETQ. With 4 bases removed from V and 4 bases from J, the gap between germline ends came to 11 bases. There are 13 residues in the CDR3. CDR3 residues: CASSPGWSETQYF. In DNA form, the CDR3 reads TGCGCCAGCAGCCCCGGGTGGTCAGAGACCCAGTACTTC. Using reference TRBV5-1 and TRBJ2-5 for the parts outside the CDR3, the full variable domain is KAGVTQTPRYLIKTRGQQVTLSCSPISGHRSVSWYQQTPGQGLQFLFEYFSETQRNKGNFPGRFSGRQFSNSRSEMNVSTLELGDSALYLCASSPGWSETQYFGPGTRLLVL.

This clonotype has more than one count but fewer than ten. The CDR3 reads CASSNLALIAGSPSTDTQYF. The CDR3 DNA follows: TGTGCCAGCAGCAACCTTGCTCTAATCGCGGGGTCTCCTAGCACAGATACGCAGTATTTT. The V and J genes are TRBV13 and TRBJ2-3; D may be TRBD2 (6 bases). The V gene lost 5 bases and the J gene lost 0 bases, with 27 bases spanning the gap. Germline CDR1 and CDR2: PRHDT and FYEKMQ (reference sequence). This CDR3 contains 20 residues.

The genes are TRBV27 and TRBJ2-1; maybe TRBD2 (5 bases). V lost 1 base and J 2 bases, leaving 15 bases between the germline ends. CDR1 is MNHEY and CDR2 is SMNVEV in the germline V gene (reference sequence). The length of the CDR3 is 17 residues. The CDR3 reads CASSLFWRAATYNEQFF. The CDR3 nucleotides are TGTGCCAGCAGTTTATTTTGGCGGGCCGCTACCTACAATGAGCAGTTCTTC.

The chain has TRBV19 and TRBJ2-5; the D gene is possibly TRBD2 (6 bases). The CDR3 loop spans 16 amino acids. From germline, CDR1 is LNHDA and CDR2 SQIVND (reference sequence). Trimming stripped 4 bases from V and 1 base from J, with 16 bases between. The CDR3 DNA reads as TGTGCCAGTAGTAATTGGAGGGTAGAAGGCCAAGAGACCCAGTACTTC. This sequence encodes CASSNWRVEGQETQYF.

V is TRBV5-1 and J is TRBJ1-1, with 9 bases aligning to TRBD1. Germline values: CDR1 SGHRS, CDR2 YFSETQ. Trimming at V came to 2 bases and at J to 3 bases, leaving 8 bases not matched to a gene. The CDR3 is 16 amino acids. CDR3 loop: CASSFRGDREDTEAFF. The CDR3 bases are TGCGCCAGCAGCTTCAGAGGGGACAGGGAGGACACTGAAGCTTTCTTT.

This chain links TRBV27 with TRBJ1-5; 10 bases are a match to TRBD1. V shed 8 bases, J shed 4 bases, and the junction held 5 bases outside the gene matches. Per the germline V gene, CDR1 is MNHEY and CDR2 is SMNVEV (reference sequence). The length of the CDR3 is 14 residues. The CDR3 DNA reads as TGTGCCAGCTGCGGACAGGGGGGTAATCAGCCCCAGCATTTT. It translates to CASCGQGGNQPQHF.

This clonotype was picked up many times. In DNA, the CDR3 is TGTGCCAGCAGTTTCCCGGGACAAGAGACCCAGTACTTC. Its translation: CASSFPGQETQYF. This chain connects TRBV13 to TRBJ2-5, with D perhaps TRBD2 (5 bases). Germline values: CDR1 PRHDT, CDR2 FYEKMQ (reference sequence). The V gene lost 6 bases and the J gene lost 2 bases, with 10 bases spanning the gap. The CDR3 contains 13 residues.

V usage is TRBV7-9 and J usage is TRBJ1-1; D unclear. The V end lost 4 bases, the J end lost 3 bases, and 12 bases lay between the germline ends. The CDR3 has 14 residues. Germline-derived CDR1 and CDR2 are SEHNR and FQNEAQ (reference sequence). The CDR3 bases are TGTGCCAGCAGCTCGACAATGAGGGACACTGAAGCTTTCTTT. Translating gives CASSSTMRDTEAFF.

The chain couples TRBV20-1 to TRBJ2-1, with 8 positions matching TRBD2. Germline V gene lookup returns CDR1 DFQATT and CDR2 SNEGSKA (reference sequence). CDR3 length: 15 amino acids. Trimming took 2 bases from V and 6 from J; bases not matched to a gene: 9. The DNA for the CDR3 is TGCAGTGCTAGAAAGGTAGCGGGAAGGTTCAATGAGCAGTTCTTC. It is translated as CSARKVAGRFNEQFF.

Here the CDR3 DNA reads TGTGCCAGCAGCCCAAGGGGTTCCAGCGCCTCCTACGAGCAGTACTTC. Translation: CASSPRGSSASYEQYF. The chain employs TRBV7-9 and TRBJ2-7, with a possible D match to TRBD1 (5 bases). The germline V gene encodes CDR1 SEHNR and CDR2 FQNEAQ (reference sequence). The CDR3 is 16 residues long. V was trimmed by 5 bases and J by 0 bases, leaving 17 bases between them.

This clonotype has just a few counts. The chain uses TRBV6-6 and TRBJ1-1, with D unresolved. CDR1 and CDR2 from the germline V gene are MNHNY and SVGAGI (reference sequence). V was pared by 0 bases and J by 6 bases, with 14 bases between. CDR3 length: 15 amino acids. The CDR3 here is CASSYSQGDRAEAFF. In DNA, the CDR3 is TGTGCCAGCAGTTACTCACAAGGTGATCGTGCTGAAGCTTTCTTT.

The V and J genes are TRBV5-1 and TRBJ2-2; D gene uncertain. This CDR3 spans 14 amino acids. Per germline, CDR1 SGHRS and CDR2 YFSETQ. V lost 4 bases and J 3 bases, leaving 10 bases between the germline ends. CDR3 protein: CASSHLSDTGELFF. CDR3 bases: TGCGCCAGCAGCCACTTGAGTGACACCGGGGAGCTGTTTTTT.

There are many counts of this clonotype. The V gene is TRBV5-1, the J gene TRBJ2-5; 7 bases line up with TRBD2. Germline CDR1 is SGHRS and CDR2 is YFSETQ. With 0 bases clipped from V and 1 base from J, the junction kept 6 bases outside the gene matches. This CDR3 has 16 amino acids. In DNA, the CDR3 is TGCGCCAGCAGCTTGGAGGCGGGGGTGCGCCAAGAGACCCAGTACTTC. The encoded protein is CASSLEAGVRQETQYF. Drawing the rest from reference TRBV5-1 and TRBJ2-5, the complete variable domain is KAGVTQTPRYLIKTRGQQVTLSCSPISGHRSVSWYQQTPGQGLQFLFEYFSETQRNKGNFPGRFSGRQFSNSRSEMNVSTLELGDSALYLCASSLEAGVRQETQYFGPGTRLLVL.

This clonotype was seen more than once but under ten times. The rearrangement uses TRBV20-1 and TRBJ2-5; D tentatively reads TRBD1 or TRBD2 (5 bases each). Trimming pared 6 bases from V and 4 bases from J, leaving 21 bases between. The CDR3 has 15 residues. The germline V gene has CDR1 DFQATT and CDR2 SNEGSKA (reference sequence). The DNA of the CDR3 is TGCAGTGCCCGGGACCTCTGTTTTCTTTCAGAGACCCAGTACTTC. It specifies CSARDLCFLSETQYF.